Listed here are 5 T cell receptor beta chains from one sample, sequenced in a study of cytomegalovirus exposure and HLA in healthy donors. PCR used 60 Vbeta primers and 13 Jbeta primers. Produced via immunoSEQ multiplex PCR; TCRdb's table is partial and in-frame only. The sample shows around 150,000 clones, 79% of them seen only once. The sequenced material came from PBMCs. The receptors stem from a man aged 45-60 years in good health and CMV-seropositive.

The chain employs TRBV28 and TRBJ2-2; 9 nucleotides align to TRBD2. The J segment lost 5 bases and the V segment lost 11 bases, leaving 9 bases of the junction unmatched. Germline V gene sequence: CDR1 MDHEN, CDR2 SYDVKM. The CDR3 is 14 amino acids. The CDR3 is CAGSRTSATGELFF. The DNA for the CDR3 is TGTGCCGGTAGCCGGACTAGCGCGACCGGGGAGCTGTTTTTT.

The chain has TRBV6-5 and TRBJ2-5; D ambiguous. The V gene lost 6 bases and the J gene lost 4 bases, with 15 bases spanning the gap. This CDR3 spans 14 amino acids. CDR1 and CDR2 from the germline V gene are MNHEY and SVGAGI. CDR3 nucleotides: TGTGCCAGCAGCCAGTTTGGCCGGAGAGAGACCCAGTACTTC. Translated: CASSQFGRRETQYF.

Of note for this clone: The sample holds other DNA sequences that translate to the same CDR3. The gene calls are TRBV2 and TRBJ2-1; 10 nucleotides align to TRBD2. The germline V gene has CDR1 SNHLY and CDR2 FYNNEI. This CDR3 region has 14 residues. The J segment lost 7 bases and the V segment lost 2 bases, leaving 2 bases of the junction unmatched. This CDR3 is CASSELAGVNEQFF. The CDR3 DNA sequence: TGTGCCAGCAGTGAACTAGCGGGAGTAAATGAGCAGTTCTTC.

The chain combines TRBV5-4 with TRBJ2-7; D may be TRBD1 (5 bases). V lost 4 bases and J lost 3, with 14 bases in between. The CDR3 has 14 amino acids. Germline V CDR1 and CDR2: SGHNT, YYREEE (reference sequence). The CDR3 DNA sequence: TGTGCCAGCAGCCCCGGACAACGGATCTACGAGCAGTACTTC. Its protein product is CASSPGQRIYEQYF.

The DNA of the CDR3 is TGTGCCATCAGTAGGGACAGGGGCGGGGACCAGCCCCAGCATTTT. It encodes CAISRDRGGDQPQHF. V gene TRBV10-3 combines with J gene TRBJ1-5; 10 nucleotides match TRBD1. Germline-derived CDR1 and CDR2 are ENHRY and SYGVKD. Germline trimming cut 5 bases from V and 7 bases from J; bases unmatched to any gene: 8. This CDR3 has 15 amino acids.